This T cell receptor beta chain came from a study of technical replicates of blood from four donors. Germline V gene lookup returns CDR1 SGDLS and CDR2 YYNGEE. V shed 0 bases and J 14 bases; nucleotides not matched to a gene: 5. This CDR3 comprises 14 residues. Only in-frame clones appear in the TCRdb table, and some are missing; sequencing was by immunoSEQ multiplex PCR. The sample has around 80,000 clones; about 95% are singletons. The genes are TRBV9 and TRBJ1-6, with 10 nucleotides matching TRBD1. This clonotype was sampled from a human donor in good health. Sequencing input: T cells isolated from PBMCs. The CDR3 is CASSVVGQGGTLHF. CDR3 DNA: TGTGCCAGCAGCGTAGTTGGACAGGGGGGTACCCTCCACTTT.